This paragraph covers one TCR beta chain sequence. The data derive from a study of metastatic and nonmetastatic thyroid tumors. Overall study: Patients with malignant and benign thyroid disease provided blood and tumor or nodule tissue, whose repertoires were compared.

V was shortened by 5 bases and J by 6 bases, with 12 bases between the two germline ends. From germline, CDR1 is DFQATT and CDR2 SNEGSKA (reference sequence). This CDR3 comprises 12 residues. From the PCR reads, TCRdb re-called clones with MiXCR. The sample shows just over 20,000 clones, just over 35% of them seen only once. Prior to thyroid surgery, none of the patients had received any treatment. The TCR sequence derives from a female donor with papillary thyroid cancer or a benign thyroid nodule (not recorded which). Some clones in this sample may be carry-over from other donors' samples. V and J are TRBV20-1 and TRBJ2-3; D gene ambiguous. Material: tumor tissue. CDR3 DNA sequence: TGCAGTGCTCGACTTTATCAGGATACGCAGTATTTT. This gives the protein CSARLYQDTQYF.